Below, 13 T cell receptor beta chains from the same sample are listed, as sequenced in a study of blood T cell repertoires in COVID-19. Using immunoSEQ multiplex PCR, the repertoire was profiled, and TCRdb retains in-frame clones only, with some absent. The data contain some 330,000 clones, 80% to 90% of them singletons. The sample comprised PBMCs or T cells enriched from blood (not recorded which). These receptors were obtained from a man aged 25 to 40 who had recovered from COVID-19.

This chain uses TRBV4-1 with TRBJ2-2, with 7 bases fitting TRBD1. V was pared by 3 bases and J by 7 bases, with 5 bases of the junction left unmatched. This CDR3 comprises 14 residues. The germline V gene encodes CDR1 MGHRA and CDR2 YSYEKL. DNA for the CDR3: TGCGCCAGCAGCCAGACGGGACAGCTCGGGGAGCTGTTTTTT. Its protein is CASSQTGQLGELFF.

This clone was counted a single time. V gene TRBV27 combines with J gene TRBJ2-1; 8 positions agree with TRBD2. The V gene end was trimmed by 3 bases and the J gene end by 2 bases; junction bases not matched to a gene: 15. The CDR3 runs to 19 residues. Germline CDR1 is MNHEY and CDR2 is SMNVEV (reference sequence). The CDR3 is CASSLSGRGGAGTYNEQFF. The CDR3 DNA is TGTGCCAGCAGTTTGAGCGGTCGGGGGGGCGCGGGGACCTACAATGAGCAGTTCTTC.

The chain employs TRBV5-6 and TRBJ1-2; the match to TRBD1 covers 12 bases. The J segment lost 8 bases and the V segment lost 2 bases, leaving 10 bases of the junction unmatched. Germline V gene lookup returns CDR1 SGHDT and CDR2 YYEEEE. The CDR3 contains 16 residues. Written as DNA, the CDR3 is TGTGCCAGCAGCTTACCGGGACAGGGGGCAATTGGAGGCTACACCTTC. This codes for CASSLPGQGAIGGYTF.

The CDR3 here is CASSLGPGVEQYF. CDR3 in DNA: TGTGCCAGCAGCTTAGGGCCGGGGGTCGAGCAGTACTTC. V gene TRBV7-9 combines with J gene TRBJ2-7; D might be TRBD2 (6 bases). V was shortened by 1 base and J by 6 bases, with 10 bases between the two germline ends. This CDR3 has 13 amino acids. Per germline, CDR1 SEHNR and CDR2 FQNEAQ (reference sequence).

This sequence joins TRBV12-3 or TRBV12-4 and TRBJ2-7, with a weak D call TRBD2 (5 bases). The CDR3 is 13 residues long. V was cut by 3 bases and J by 2 bases, with 8 bases left in between. CDR3 sequence: CASSLEATYEQYF. The CDR3 DNA reads TGTGCCAGCAGTTTGGAGGCAACCTACGAGCAGTACTTC.

V usage is TRBV5-4 and J usage is TRBJ2-7, with D possibly matching TRBD2 (7 bases). Trimming shortened V by 4 bases and J by 3 bases, and 14 bases separated the two germline ends. The CDR3 is made up of 14 amino acids. The germline CDR1 and CDR2 sequences are SGHNT and YYREEE (reference sequence). The CDR3 protein is CASSTGGGVYEQYF. CDR3 bases: TGTGCCAGCAGCACAGGAGGGGGGGTCTACGAGCAGTACTTC.

The chain joins TRBV7-9 to TRBJ2-3; 10 bases are a match to TRBD1. CDR1 is SEHNR and CDR2 is FQNEAQ in the germline V gene (reference sequence). The CDR3 spans 17 residues. Trimming at V came to 1 base and at J to 5 bases, leaving 9 bases not matched to a gene. DNA for the CDR3: TGTGCCAGCAGCTTAGGCCACGGACAGGGGGGAGTAGATACGCAGTATTTT. Translation: CASSLGHGQGGVDTQYF.

V usage is TRBV7-9 and J usage is TRBJ2-7, with 8 positions matching TRBD1. From germline, CDR1 is SEHNR and CDR2 FQNEAQ (reference sequence). The trim removed 5 bases at V and 5 bases at J, leaving 11 bases unmatched. This CDR3 contains 15 residues. The CDR3 here is CASSRRGQGANEQYF. The DNA of the CDR3 is TGTGCCAGCAGCCGCCGAGGGCAGGGGGCAAACGAGCAGTACTTC.

This chain connects TRBV10-3 to TRBJ1-6; 7 nucleotides agree with TRBD1. This CDR3 region has 14 residues. The germline V gene has CDR1 ENHRY and CDR2 SYGVKD. V dropped 7 bases and J dropped 6; count of bases not matched to a gene: 6. The CDR3 bases are TGTGCCATCAACGCAGGGGGAGTTAATTCACCCCTCCACTTT. This translates into CAINAGGVNSPLHF.

This chain joins TRBV7-9 and TRBJ1-3; tentatively, D is TRBD1 (6 bases). The V gene lost 8 bases and the J gene lost 1 base, with 21 bases spanning the gap. Looked up from germline, CDR1 is SEHNR and CDR2 is FQNEAQ (reference sequence). The CDR3 loop spans 17 amino acids. CDR3 DNA: TGTGCCAGCGGCTGGACAGCCTTTCGTACTTCTGGAAACACCATATATTTT. Translating it yields CASGWTAFRTSGNTIYF.

The genes are TRBV30 and TRBJ2-2, with 9 bases that match TRBD1. The CDR3 has 19 amino acids. J gave up 6 bases and V 4 bases, and 21 bases lay outside the gene matches. Germline V CDR1 and CDR2: GTSNPN, SVGIG (reference sequence). As DNA, the CDR3 is TGTGCCTGGACTTCCTTCGGCTTCCGGACAGGGGTTAAGTCCGGGGAGCTGTTTTTT. Its translation is CAWTSFGFRTGVKSGELFF.

This chain links TRBV3-1 (or the pseudogene TRBV3-2) with TRBJ1-1, with D possibly being TRBD1 (5 bases). Trimming pared 3 bases from V and 0 bases from J, leaving 8 bases between. Germline V lookup: CDR1 LGHDT, CDR2 YNNKEL (reference sequence). The CDR3 is made up of 14 amino acids. CDR3 residues: CASSQEQVNTEAFF. CDR3 nucleotides: TGTGCCAGCAGCCAGGAACAGGTGAACACTGAAGCTTTCTTT.

This clone was seen a single time. The chain recombines TRBV2 with TRBJ2-1; 12 positions match TRBD2. J gave up 8 bases and V 2 bases, and 7 bases lay outside the gene matches. The CDR3 loop spans 16 amino acids. Germline V gene sequence: CDR1 SNHLY, CDR2 FYNNEI. The CDR3 DNA sequence: TGTGCCAGCAGTGAACGGCTAGCGGGGGGGGTATATGAGCAGTTCTTC. It specifies CASSERLAGGVYEQFF.